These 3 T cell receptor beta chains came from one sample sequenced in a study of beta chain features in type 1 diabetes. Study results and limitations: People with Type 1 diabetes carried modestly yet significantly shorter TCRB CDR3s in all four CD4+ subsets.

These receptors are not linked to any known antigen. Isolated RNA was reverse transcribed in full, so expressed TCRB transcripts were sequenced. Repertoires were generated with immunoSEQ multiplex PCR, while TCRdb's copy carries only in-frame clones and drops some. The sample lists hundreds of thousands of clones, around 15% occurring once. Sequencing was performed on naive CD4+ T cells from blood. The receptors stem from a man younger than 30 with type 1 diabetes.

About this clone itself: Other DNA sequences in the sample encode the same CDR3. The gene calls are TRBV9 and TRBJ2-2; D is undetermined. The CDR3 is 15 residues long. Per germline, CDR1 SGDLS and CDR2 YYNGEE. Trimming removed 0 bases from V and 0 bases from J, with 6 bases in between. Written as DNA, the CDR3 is TGTGCCAGCAGCGTAGGGCATTCGAACACCGGGGAGCTGTTTTTT. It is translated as CASSVGHSNTGELFF.

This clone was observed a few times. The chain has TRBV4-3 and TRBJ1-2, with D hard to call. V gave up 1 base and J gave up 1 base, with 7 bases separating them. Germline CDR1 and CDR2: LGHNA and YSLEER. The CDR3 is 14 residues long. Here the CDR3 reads CASSQAPINYGYTF. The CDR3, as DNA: TGCGCCAGCAGCCAAGCCCCGATTAACTATGGCTACACCTTC.

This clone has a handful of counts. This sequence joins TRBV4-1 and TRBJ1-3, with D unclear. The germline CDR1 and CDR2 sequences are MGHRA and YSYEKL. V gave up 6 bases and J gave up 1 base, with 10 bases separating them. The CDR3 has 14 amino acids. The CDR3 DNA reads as TGCGCCAGCAGGCCAGTGGGTTCTGGAAACACCATATATTTT. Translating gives CASRPVGSGNTIYF.